This T cell receptor (beta chain) is drawn from a study of early T cells in non-severe SARS-CoV-2 infection. J lost 2 bases, V lost 7 bases, and 7 bases had no gene match. Germline V gives CDR1 MDHEN, CDR2 SYDVKM. The CDR3 length is 15 residues. Attachment of unique molecular identifiers to individual cDNA molecules was performed. TCRdb re-derived calls from the 5' RACE reads in MiXCR, one entry per CDR3 protein. The sample carries about 76,000 distinct CDR3 sequences, 12% recorded once. This clonotype occurred many times. Material for sequencing was whole blood. The rearrangement links TRBV28 to TRBJ2-3; 9 nucleotides align to TRBD1. The TCR was taken from an adult who was a healthcare worker with PCR-confirmed SARS-CoV-2 infection or an uninfected control (not recorded which). The CDR3 sequence: CASTGGTGFTDTQYF. CDR3 nucleotide sequence: TGTGCCAGCACCGGCGGGACAGGGTTCACAGATACGCAGTATTTT.